Below are 24 T cell receptor beta chains sequenced from a single sample in a study of shared clonotypes between healthy human individuals. The method was immunoSEQ multiplex PCR; TCRdb's version includes in-frame clones alone and lacks a portion of them. The repertoire has about 1.1 million clones, around 78% of them found once; the top ten carry 0.4% to 0.55%. Source material: memory CD4+ T cells from PBMCs. Subset meaning: CD45RA-negative fraction. All receptors come from a young man in good health. Some clones in this sample may be carry-over from other donors' samples.

The J gene is TRBJ1-2, the V gene TRBV7-3; D not resolved. The germline V gene has CDR1 SGHTA and CDR2 FQGTGA. The CDR3 sequence is 15 residues long. The V end was cut by 1 base, the J end by 4 bases, with 13 bases between. The CDR3 loop is CASSLNVLGAYGYTF. The CDR3 DNA reads as TGTGCCAGCAGCTTAAACGTTCTGGGCGCCTATGGCTACACCTTC.

CDR3 bases: TGTGCCAGTCAGGACGGCTACGAGCAGTACTTC. Translating gives CASQDGYEQYF. The J gene is TRBJ2-7, the V gene TRBV19; D unclear. This CDR3 comprises 11 residues. Trimming removed 8 bases at V and 3 bases at J, with 8 bases between. Germline CDR1 reads LNHDA; CDR2 reads SQIVND (reference sequence).

This clone was recorded once. The J gene is TRBJ1-2, the V gene TRBV28; no clear D. The germline V gene encodes CDR1 MDHEN and CDR2 SYDVKM. The germline V and J ends were trimmed by 7 bases and 1 base, with 10 bases remaining between them. The CDR3 runs 13 residues. The CDR3 DNA sequence: TGTGCCAGCATCACGGGGAATAACTATGGCTACACCTTC. As protein: CASITGNNYGYTF.

V is TRBV7-2 and J is TRBJ2-3; 8 bases line up with TRBD1. CDR1 SGHTA and CDR2 FQGNSA come from the germline V gene. The CDR3 contains 15 residues. The junction had 6 bases not matched to a gene; V was cut back by 1 base and J by 6 bases. This CDR3 is CASSLGGQGRDTQYF. As DNA, the CDR3 is TGTGCCAGCAGCTTAGGAGGACAGGGTAGGGATACGCAGTATTTT. Filled out from reference TRBV7-2 and TRBJ2-3, the complete variable domain reads GAGVSQSPSNKVTEKGKDVELRCDPISGHTALYWYRQSLGQGLEFLIYFQGNSAPDKSGLPSDRFSAERTGGSVSTLTIQRTQQEDSAVYLCASSLGGQGRDTQYFGPGTRLTVL.

The chain employs TRBV19 and TRBJ1-1; a weak D match, TRBD1 (5 bases). V lost 4 bases, J lost 0 bases, and 12 bases lay in between. The CDR3 length is 15 residues. Germline CDR1 is LNHDA and CDR2 is SQIVND (reference sequence). In DNA form, the CDR3 reads TGTGCCAGTAGTACCCCGGGGGGAATGAACACTGAAGCTTTCTTT. This gives the protein CASSTPGGMNTEAFF.

The chain carries TRBV25-1 and TRBJ2-1; possibly TRBD1 for D (5 bases). The germline V and J ends were trimmed by 6 bases and 7 bases, with 7 bases remaining between them. From germline, CDR1 is MGHDK and CDR2 SYGVNS. There are 11 residues in the CDR3. The CDR3 DNA sequence: TGTGCCAGCAGGAGGACAAATGAGCAGTTCTTC. It encodes CASRRTNEQFF. The full variable domain, rest sourced from reference TRBV25-1 and TRBJ2-1, is EADIYQTPRYLVIGTGKKITLECSQTMGHDKMYWYQQDPGMELHLIHYSYGVNSTEKGDLSSESTVSRIRTEHFPLTLESARPSHTSQYLCASRRTNEQFFGPGTRLTVL.

This chain uses TRBV7-7 with TRBJ2-1, with D perhaps matching TRBD2 (6 bases). The V end was cut by 2 bases, the J end by 4 bases, with 9 bases between. The CDR3 is made up of 14 amino acids. From germline, CDR1 is SSHAT and CDR2 FNYEAQ (reference sequence). The chain's CDR3 is CASSLSSGYNEQFF. The CDR3 DNA reads as TGTGCCAGCAGCTTAAGTAGCGGATACAATGAGCAGTTCTTC.

The chain joins TRBV29-1 to TRBJ1-5; D is undetermined. Trimming removed 4 bases at V and 5 bases at J, with 9 bases between. The germline V gene has CDR1 SQVTM and CDR2 ANQGSEA. The CDR3 contains 12 residues. The CDR3 spells CSVGEFDQPQHF. The CDR3 DNA reads as TGCAGCGTTGGGGAGTTTGATCAGCCCCAGCATTTT.

CDR3 DNA: TGTGCCAGCAGCTTATCCGGGTCAGCACCCTCTGGCTACACCTTC. It encodes CASSLSGSAPSGYTF. The V and J genes are TRBV7-2 and TRBJ1-2; D is ambiguous. CDR1 and CDR2 (germline): SGHTA, FQGNSA. The CDR3 totals 15 residues. V was shortened by 2 bases and J by 7 bases, with 17 bases between the two germline ends.

V is TRBV7-2 and J is TRBJ2-5; 9 bases are a match to TRBD1. The CDR3 length is 15 residues. J gave up 2 bases and V 5 bases, and 6 bases lay outside the gene matches. Looked up from germline, CDR1 is SGHTA and CDR2 is FQGNSA. The CDR3 DNA sequence: TGTGCCAGCAGCCGGAACAGGGGGCCTCAAGAGACCCAGTACTTC. Translated: CASSRNRGPQETQYF.

To note about this clone: The same CDR3 also results from other DNA sequences found in this sample. The chain couples TRBV2 to TRBJ2-3; 9 nucleotides align to TRBD2. There are 15 residues in the CDR3. Germline V gene data show CDR1 as SNHLY and CDR2 as FYNNEI. V was pared by 4 bases and J by 2 bases, with 4 bases of the junction left unmatched. DNA for the CDR3: TGTGCCAGCAGTGGAACTAGCGGGTCCACAGATACGCAGTATTTT. Encoded protein: CASSGTSGSTDTQYF.

This clone occurred a few times. V and J are TRBV13 and TRBJ2-5; D remains unclear. The CDR3 is 15 residues long. Deletions cut 4 bases from V and 10 bases from J, with 22 bases between. The germline V gene has CDR1 PRHDT and CDR2 FYEKMQ (reference sequence). CDR3 sequence (DNA): TGTGCCAGCAGCTCCTACGGGCAGTCCTCAAGAGGCCAGTACTTC. It is translated as CASSSYGQSSRGQYF.

V is TRBV10-3 and J is TRBJ1-5; no clear D gene. V lost 2 bases to trimming and J lost 1 base, with 6 bases between them. The CDR3 totals 14 residues. Per germline, CDR1 ENHRY and CDR2 SYGVKD. In DNA, the CDR3 is TGTGCCATCAGTGAGGGTCAGAGCAATCAGCCCCAGCATTTT. Protein sequence: CAISEGQSNQPQHF.

V gene TRBV5-1 combines with J gene TRBJ2-7; D not resolved. The V end was cut by 4 bases, the J end by 4 bases, with 12 bases between. CDR1 is SGHRS and CDR2 is YFSETQ in the germline V gene. The CDR3 length is 13 residues. CDR3 coding DNA: TGCGCCAGCAGCCCCACCTATCAATACGAGCAGTACTTC. Its protein is CASSPTYQYEQYF.

This chain's CDR3 is CASSLGLSGANVLTF. CDR3 nucleotide sequence: TGTGCCAGCAGCTTGGGGCTCTCTGGGGCCAACGTCCTGACTTTC. The chain links TRBV7-3 to TRBJ2-6, with D possibly TRBD1 on 5 matching bases. The CDR3 is made up of 15 amino acids. From germline, CDR1 is SGHTA and CDR2 FQGTGA. Trimming took off 3 bases at V and 0 bases at J, with 6 bases between the two ends. Full variable domain (rest looked up from reference TRBV7-3 and TRBJ2-6): GAGVSQTPSNKVTEKGKYVELRCDPISGHTALYWYRQSLGQGPEFLIYFQGTGAADDSGLPNDRFFAVRPEGSVSTLKIQRTERGDSAVYLCASSLGLSGANVLTFGAGSRLTVL.

This clone came up many times. The V call is TRBV29-1, the J call TRBJ2-1; D not certain. Germline-derived CDR1 and CDR2 are SQVTM and ANQGSEA. CDR3 size: 16 residues. V gave up 3 bases and J gave up 4 bases, with 19 bases separating them. This chain's CDR3 is CSVENSDPTTYNEQFF. The DNA of the CDR3 is TGCAGCGTTGAGAACAGTGATCCCACCACATACAATGAGCAGTTCTTC.

Remarks on this clone: This may be a read error, as it is one base from a much larger clone. The CDR3 sequence is CAWSLSSGSTIYF. DNA for the CDR3: TGTGCCTGGAGTTTGAGCTCTGGAAGCACCATATATTTT. The V gene is TRBV30, the J gene TRBJ1-3; D unclear. The germline V gene has CDR1 GTSNPN and CDR2 SVGIG (reference sequence). The CDR3 is 13 residues long.

The J gene is TRBJ1-3, the V gene TRBV6-1, with unresolved D. The V and J ends lost 8 bases and 1 base respectively, with 9 bases between them. This CDR3 is 13 amino acids long. Germline-derived CDR1 and CDR2 are MNHNS and SASEGT. CDR3 sequence reads: CASSNESGNTIYF. Written as DNA, the CDR3 is TGTGCCAGCTCAAATGAATCTGGAAACACCATATATTTT.

The V call is TRBV7-2, the J call TRBJ2-7, with TRBD2 matching 10 bases. Trimming removed 5 bases from V and 4 bases from J; junction bases left unmatched: 5. Germline assignment: CDR1 SGHTA and CDR2 FQGNSA. The CDR3 sequence is 14 residues long. The CDR3 nucleotides read TGTGCCAGCAGCCGGACTAGCGGTCTATACGAGCAGTACTTC. The encoded protein is CASSRTSGLYEQYF.

This clone was recorded only once. The V and J genes are TRBV5-1 and TRBJ1-3, with a weak D call TRBD1 (6 bases). Trimming removed 6 bases from V and 4 bases from J, with 17 bases in between. In germline, CDR1 is SGHRS, CDR2 YFSETQ. The CDR3 is 15 amino acids. The CDR3 reads CASTDLGGTGNTIYF. The CDR3 bases are TGCGCCAGCACAGACCTAGGGGGGACGGGAAACACCATATATTTT.

On this clone: A far larger clone is one nucleotide away, so this likely arose from a read error. Other DNA variants within this sample encode the same CDR3. The chain uses TRBV9 and TRBJ1-5; the D gene is possibly TRBD1 (6 bases). CDR3 length: 15 residues. Germline V lookup: CDR1 SGDLS, CDR2 YYNGEE. Written as DNA, the CDR3 is TGTGCCAGCAGCGTAGACGGCAGGGGCAATCAGCCTCAGCATTTT. Translating gives CASSVDGRGNQPQHF.

The chain combines TRBV5-1 with TRBJ1-3; D might be TRBD1 (5 bases). The CDR3 contains 16 residues. With 1 base removed from V and 0 bases from J, the gap between germline ends came to 11 bases. The germline V gene encodes CDR1 SGHRS and CDR2 YFSETQ. The CDR3 protein is CASSLPTGTSGNTIYF. DNA of the CDR3: TGCGCCAGCAGCTTGCCAACCGGGACCTCTGGAAACACCATATATTTT.

The chain couples TRBV6-5 to TRBJ1-4; TRBD1 might be the D (6 bases). From germline, CDR1 is MNHEY and CDR2 SVGAGI. With 6 bases removed from V and 7 bases from J, the gap between germline ends came to 18 bases. The CDR3 is made up of 15 amino acids. This CDR3 reads CASSPGGGWREKLFF. For the CDR3, the DNA is TGTGCCAGCAGCCCTGGAGGGGGGTGGCGTGAAAAACTGTTTTTT.

The chain employs TRBV27 and TRBJ1-2; TRBD1 aligns across 8 bases. Per the germline V gene, CDR1 is MNHEY and CDR2 is SMNVEV (reference sequence). J gave up 8 bases and V 3 bases, and 8 bases lay outside the gene matches. This CDR3 is 14 amino acids long. CDR3 protein: CASSFTDRVGGYTF. The CDR3 DNA follows: TGTGCCAGCAGTTTTACGGACAGGGTAGGCGGCTACACCTTC.